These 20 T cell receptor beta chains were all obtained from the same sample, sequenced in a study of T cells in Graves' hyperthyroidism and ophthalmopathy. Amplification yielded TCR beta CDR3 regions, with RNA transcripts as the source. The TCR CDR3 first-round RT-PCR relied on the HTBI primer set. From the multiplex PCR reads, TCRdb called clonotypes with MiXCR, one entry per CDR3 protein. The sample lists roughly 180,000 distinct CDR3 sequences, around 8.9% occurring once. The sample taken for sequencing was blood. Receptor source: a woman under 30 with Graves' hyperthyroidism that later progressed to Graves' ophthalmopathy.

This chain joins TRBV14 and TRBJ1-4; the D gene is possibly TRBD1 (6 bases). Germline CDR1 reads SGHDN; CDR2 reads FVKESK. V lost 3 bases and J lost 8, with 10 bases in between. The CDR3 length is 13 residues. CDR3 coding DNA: TGTGCCAGCAGCCAGGGGGCGCAGGAAAAACTGTTTTTT. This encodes CASSQGAQEKLFF. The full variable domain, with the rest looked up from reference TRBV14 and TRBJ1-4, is EAGVTQFPSHSVIEKGQTVTLRCDPISGHDNLYWYRRVMGKEIKFLLHFVKESKQDESGMPNNRFLAERTGGTYSTLKVQPAELEDSGVYFCASSQGAQEKLFFGSGTQLSVL.

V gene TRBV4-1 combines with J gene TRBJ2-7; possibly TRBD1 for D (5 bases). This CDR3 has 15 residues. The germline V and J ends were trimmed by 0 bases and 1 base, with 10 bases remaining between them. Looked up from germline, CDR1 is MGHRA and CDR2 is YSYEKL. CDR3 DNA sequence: TGCGCCAGCAGCCAAGAATCCCAGGGATCCTACGAGCAGTACTTC. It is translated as CASSQESQGSYEQYF.

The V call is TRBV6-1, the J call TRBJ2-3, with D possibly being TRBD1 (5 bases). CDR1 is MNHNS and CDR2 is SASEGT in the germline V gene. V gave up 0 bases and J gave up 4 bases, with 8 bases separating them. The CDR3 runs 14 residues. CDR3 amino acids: CASSEAAGPDTQYF. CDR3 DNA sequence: TGTGCCAGCAGTGAAGCTGCAGGGCCAGATACGCAGTATTTT.

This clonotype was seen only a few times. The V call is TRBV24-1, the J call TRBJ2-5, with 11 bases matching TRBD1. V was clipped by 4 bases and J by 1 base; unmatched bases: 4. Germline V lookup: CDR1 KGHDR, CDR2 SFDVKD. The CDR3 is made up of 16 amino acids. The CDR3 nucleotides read TGTGCCACCAGTGACCCCGGGACAGGGGGCCAAGAGACCCAGTACTTC. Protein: CATSDPGTGGQETQYF.

The CDR3 loop is CASSTPGLLSYEQYF. CDR3 bases: TGTGCCAGCAGTACACCGGGACTCCTTTCCTACGAGCAGTACTTC. The gene calls are TRBV2 and TRBJ2-7, with D perhaps TRBD2 (6 bases). This CDR3 is built from 15 residues. CDR1 and CDR2 from the germline V gene are SNHLY and FYNNEI. V was clipped by 5 bases and J by 1 base, with 15 bases between them.

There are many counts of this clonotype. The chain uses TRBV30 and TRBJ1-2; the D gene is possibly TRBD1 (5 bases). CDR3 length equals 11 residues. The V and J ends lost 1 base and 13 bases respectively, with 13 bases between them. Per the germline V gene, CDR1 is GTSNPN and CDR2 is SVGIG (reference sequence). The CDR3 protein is CAWSGQTGGTF. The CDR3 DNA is TGTGCCTGGAGTGGACAGACCGGCGGCACCTTC.

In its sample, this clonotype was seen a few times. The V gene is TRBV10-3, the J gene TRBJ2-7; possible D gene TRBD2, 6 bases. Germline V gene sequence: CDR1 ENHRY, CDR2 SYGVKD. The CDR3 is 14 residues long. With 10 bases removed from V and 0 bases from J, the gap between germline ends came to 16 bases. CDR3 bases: TGTGCCACTCTACCGGACGGGAGCTCCTACGAGCAGTACTTC. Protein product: CATLPDGSSYEQYF.

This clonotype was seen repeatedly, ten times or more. The CDR3 region has the DNA TGTGCCAGCAGTCCTCGACCGCTCTGGGGGTCCAGCCTCACTGAAGCTTTCTTT. Its translation: CASSPRPLWGSSLTEAFF. The V gene is TRBV6-1, the J gene TRBJ1-1, with D maybe TRBD1 (5 bases). V was trimmed by 5 bases and J by 4 bases, leaving 26 bases between them. Per germline, CDR1 MNHNS and CDR2 SASEGT. This CDR3 has 18 amino acids.

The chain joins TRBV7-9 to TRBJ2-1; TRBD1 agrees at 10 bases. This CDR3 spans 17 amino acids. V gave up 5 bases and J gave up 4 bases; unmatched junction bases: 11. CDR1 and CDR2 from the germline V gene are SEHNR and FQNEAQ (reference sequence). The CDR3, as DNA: TGTGCCAGCAGCACTGAGGGACAGGGGATTAATTACAATGAGCAGTTCTTC. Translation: CASSTEGQGINYNEQFF.

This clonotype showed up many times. The CDR3 protein is CASSRDINMNTEAFF. The CDR3 DNA is TGTGCCAGCAGCCGGGACATAAACATGAACACTGAAGCTTTCTTT. The chain links TRBV6-1 to TRBJ1-1, with a possible D match to TRBD1 (6 bases). The CDR3 covers 15 residues. V lost 6 bases, J lost 0 bases, and 14 bases lay in between. Per the germline V gene, CDR1 is MNHNS and CDR2 is SASEGT.

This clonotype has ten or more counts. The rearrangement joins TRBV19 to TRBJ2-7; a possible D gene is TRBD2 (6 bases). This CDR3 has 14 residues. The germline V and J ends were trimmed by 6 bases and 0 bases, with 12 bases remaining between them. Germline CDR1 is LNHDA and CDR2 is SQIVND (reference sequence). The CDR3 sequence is CASSLGGNSYEQYF. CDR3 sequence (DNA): TGTGCCAGTAGCCTTGGAGGGAACTCCTACGAGCAGTACTTC.

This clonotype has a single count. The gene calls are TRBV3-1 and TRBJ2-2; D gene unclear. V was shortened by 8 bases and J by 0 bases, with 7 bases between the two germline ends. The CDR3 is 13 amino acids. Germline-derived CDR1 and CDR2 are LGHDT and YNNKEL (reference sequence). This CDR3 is CASPGSNTGELFF. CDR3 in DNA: TGTGCCAGCCCGGGTTCGAACACCGGGGAGCTGTTTTTT.

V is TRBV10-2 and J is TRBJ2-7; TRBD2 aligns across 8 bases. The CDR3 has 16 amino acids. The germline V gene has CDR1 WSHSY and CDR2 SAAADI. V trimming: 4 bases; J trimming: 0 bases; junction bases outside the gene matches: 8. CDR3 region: CASSASSGGSSYEQYF. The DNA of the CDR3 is TGCGCCAGCAGTGCCTCCAGCGGGGGCAGCTCCTACGAGCAGTACTTC.

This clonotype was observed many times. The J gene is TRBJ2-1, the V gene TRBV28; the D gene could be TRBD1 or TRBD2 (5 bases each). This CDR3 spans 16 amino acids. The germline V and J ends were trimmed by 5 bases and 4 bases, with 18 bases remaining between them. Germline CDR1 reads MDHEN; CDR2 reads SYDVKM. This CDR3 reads CASSTQGAGNYNEQFF. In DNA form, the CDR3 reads TGTGCCAGCAGTACCCAGGGAGCTGGAAATTACAATGAGCAGTTCTTC.

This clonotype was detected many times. As DNA, the CDR3 is TGCAGTGCTAGTACGAGCGGGAGGGCCATAGATACGCAGTATTTT. Residues: CSASTSGRAIDTQYF. The chain uses TRBV20-1 and TRBJ2-3; 10 bases line up with TRBD2. V was pared by 3 bases and J by 5 bases, with 8 bases of the junction left unmatched. Germline assignment: CDR1 DFQATT and CDR2 SNEGSKA (reference sequence). The CDR3 covers 15 residues.

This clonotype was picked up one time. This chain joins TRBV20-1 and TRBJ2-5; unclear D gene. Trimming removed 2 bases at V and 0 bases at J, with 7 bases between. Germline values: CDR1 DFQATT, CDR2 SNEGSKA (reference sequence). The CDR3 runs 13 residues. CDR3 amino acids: CSARSLNQETQYF. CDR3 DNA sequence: TGCAGTGCTAGAAGTCTCAACCAAGAGACCCAGTACTTC.

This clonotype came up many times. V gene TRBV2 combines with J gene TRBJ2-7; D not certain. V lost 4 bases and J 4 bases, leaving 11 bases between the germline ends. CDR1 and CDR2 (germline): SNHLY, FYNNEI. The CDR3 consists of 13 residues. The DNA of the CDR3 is TGTGCCAGCAGTGCCTTTTTGGGTTACGAGCAGTACTTC. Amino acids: CASSAFLGYEQYF.

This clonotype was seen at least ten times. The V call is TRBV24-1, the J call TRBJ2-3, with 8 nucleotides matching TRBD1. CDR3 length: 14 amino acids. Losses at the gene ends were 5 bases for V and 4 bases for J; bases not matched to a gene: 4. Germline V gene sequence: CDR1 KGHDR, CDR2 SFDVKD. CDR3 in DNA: TGTGCCACCAGTGTTGGACAGGGCCCAGATACGCAGTATTTT. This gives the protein CATSVGQGPDTQYF.

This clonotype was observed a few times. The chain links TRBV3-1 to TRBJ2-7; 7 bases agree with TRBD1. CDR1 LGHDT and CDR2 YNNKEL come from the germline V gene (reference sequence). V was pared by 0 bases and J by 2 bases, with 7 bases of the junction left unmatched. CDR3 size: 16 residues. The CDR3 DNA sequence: TGTGCCAGCAGCCAAGAAACCACAAGGGGGCCCTACGAGCAGTACTTC. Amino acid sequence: CASSQETTRGPYEQYF.

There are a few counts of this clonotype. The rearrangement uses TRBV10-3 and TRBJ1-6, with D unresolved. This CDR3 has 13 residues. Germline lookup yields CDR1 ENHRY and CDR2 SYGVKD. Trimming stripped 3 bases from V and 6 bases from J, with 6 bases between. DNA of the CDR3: TGTGCCATCAGTGACACTGGTAATTCACCCCTCCACTTT. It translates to CAISDTGNSPLHF.